This T cell receptor (beta chain) comes out of a study of OX40 agonist ivuxolimab in advanced cancers. Study background: Intravenous ivuxolimab at 0.01 to 10 mg/kg was given to patients every 2 weeks.

Worth noting for this clone: Its antigen is currently unknown.

The CDR3 runs to 15 residues. J lost 2 bases, V lost 4 bases, and 4 bases had no gene match. Germline lookup yields CDR1 MNHNS and CDR2 SASEGT. Whole-study results and caveats: Low clonal expansion, among the lowest seen, marked partial responders at 0.1-3.0 mg/kg.

Data came from immunoSEQ multiplex PCR; TCRdb stores just in-frame clones and leaves some out. The sample includes approximately 74,000 clones, 60% to 85% of them seen just once. The material was CD4+ or CD8+ T cells sorted from blood, obtained in a trial of the OX40 agonist ivuxolimab. The V and J genes are TRBV6-1 and TRBJ1-2, with TRBD1 matching over 10 bases. The clonotype originates from an adult with an advanced solid tumor such as melanoma, head and neck, liver or kidney cancer. The CDR3 reads CASSGQGAFNYGYTF. The CDR3 region has the DNA TGTGCCAGCAGTGGACAGGGGGCATTCAACTATGGCTACACCTTC.